A single sample is the source of the 30 T cell receptor beta chains below, sequenced in a study of T cell responses to AZD1222 COVID-19 vaccine. Clones were read by immunoSEQ multiplex PCR, and TCRdb kept only the in-frame ones, dropping some. The sample contains over 70,000 clones, about 85% of which appear only once. The sample here was peripheral blood, taken on day 0 of AZD1222 vaccination. These TCRs come from an adult in good health.

In this sample, this clone is medium-sized. V usage is TRBV7-9 and J usage is TRBJ2-1; D perhaps matches TRBD2 (6 bases). Germline CDR1 and CDR2: SEHNR and FQNEAQ (reference sequence). The CDR3 consists of 14 residues. Trimming shortened V by 3 bases and J by 9 bases, and 15 bases separated the two germline ends. Here the CDR3 DNA reads TGTGCCAGCAGCTTTAATGGTCTAGCGAGTGAGCAGTTCTTC. This sequence encodes CASSFNGLASEQFF.

This clone appeared a single time. V usage is TRBV7-8 and J usage is TRBJ2-2; weak D call: TRBD2 (7 bases). V lost 1 base, J lost 1 base, and 16 bases lay in between. This CDR3 is 18 amino acids long. Germline CDR1 and CDR2: SGHVS and FQNEAQ. In DNA, the CDR3 is TGTGCCAGCAGCTTAGTCTCGGGGGGCGCGGTGAACACCGGGGAGCTGTTTTTT. This sequence encodes CASSLVSGGAVNTGELFF.

This chain links TRBV30 with TRBJ1-1; no clear D gene. The V end lost 5 bases, the J end lost 7 bases, and 11 bases lay between the germline ends. Germline V gives CDR1 GTSNPN, CDR2 SVGIG (reference sequence). This CDR3 is 11 amino acids long. CDR3 sequence: CAWGGRDEAFF. CDR3 nucleotides: TGTGCCTGGGGAGGACGGGATGAAGCTTTCTTT.

This clone was picked up one time. The gene calls are TRBV30 and TRBJ2-3; weak D call: TRBD2 (6 bases). The CDR3 covers 13 residues. Germline CDR1 GTSNPN, CDR2 SVGIG (reference sequence). Trimming took 3 bases from V and 5 from J, leaving 12 bases between them. The DNA for the CDR3 is TGTGCCTGGAGCGCGGGGTTTGAAGATACGCAGTATTTT. Translation: CAWSAGFEDTQYF.

V usage is TRBV5-5 and J usage is TRBJ1-1; no reliable D call. Germline CDR1 reads SGHKS; CDR2 reads YYEKEE (reference sequence). This CDR3 has 14 residues. Trimming cost V 4 bases and J 6 bases, with 16 bases left between them. The CDR3 region has the DNA TGTGCCAGCAGCGACGTAGAGGCTTTCCCTGAAGCTTTCTTT. This sequence encodes CASSDVEAFPEAFF.

This chain connects TRBV9 to TRBJ2-3; no definite D call. Between the trimmed V and J ends, which lost 3 bases and 1 base, there was a span of 12 bases. Germline V gene data show CDR1 as SGDLS and CDR2 as YYNGEE. The CDR3 extends over 15 amino acids. DNA of the CDR3: TGTGCCAGCAGCGAGGCCCGGATAGGCACAGATACGCAGTATTTT. Its translation: CASSEARIGTDTQYF.

CDR3 sequence: CASSLGLAGEQFF. CDR3 sequence (DNA): TGTGCCAGCAGCCTGGGACTAGCGGGTGAGCAGTTCTTC. The chain is built from TRBV4-2 and TRBJ2-1; the match to TRBD2 covers 12 bases. The J segment lost 9 bases and the V segment lost 4 bases, leaving 1 base of the junction unmatched. Germline CDR1 is LGHNA and CDR2 is YNFKEQ. The CDR3 consists of 13 residues.

The chain joins TRBV7-9 to TRBJ2-1; TRBD2 matches 7 bases. CDR1 SEHNR and CDR2 FQNEAQ come from the germline V gene (reference sequence). The CDR3 contains 17 residues. The ends lost 3 bases at V and 2 bases at J; junction bases unmatched: 10. CDR3: CASSFPLAGSPYNEQFF. DNA for the CDR3: TGTGCCAGCAGCTTCCCATTAGCGGGCAGCCCCTACAATGAGCAGTTCTTC.

This chain links TRBV2 with TRBJ1-1; 12 positions match TRBD1. Germline values: CDR1 SNHLY, CDR2 FYNNEI. V was clipped by 2 bases and J by 7 bases; unmatched bases: 11. The length of the CDR3 is 17 residues. CDR3 in DNA: TGTGCCAGCAGTGAAAACCTGGGACAGGGGGCACCTGATGAAGCTTTCTTT. Translated: CASSENLGQGAPDEAFF.

The chain recombines TRBV2 with TRBJ1-5, with TRBD1 matching over 10 bases. The V and J ends lost 5 bases and 4 bases, in that order; junction bases with no gene match: 2. This CDR3 comprises 14 residues. CDR1 and CDR2 (germline): SNHLY, FYNNEI. CDR3 DNA: TGTGCCAGCAGTTGGGGACAGGGGAATCAGCCCCAGCATTTT. Its protein is CASSWGQGNQPQHF. Drawing the rest from reference TRBV2 and TRBJ1-5, the complete variable domain is EPEVTQTPSHQVTQMGQEVILRCVPISNHLYFYWYRQILGQKVEFLVSFYNNEISEKSEIFDDQFSVERPDGSNFTLKIRSTKLEDSAMYFCASSWGQGNQPQHFGDGTRLSIL.

The chain's CDR3 is CATSRVAGTGRTEAFF. For the CDR3, the DNA is TGTGCCACCAGCAGAGTCGCCGGGACAGGGAGAACTGAAGCTTTCTTT. This rearrangement joins TRBV15 to TRBJ1-1; 9 bases are shared with TRBD1. This CDR3 has 16 amino acids. J lost 5 bases, V lost 1 base, and 8 bases had no gene match. CDR1 and CDR2 from the germline V gene are LNHNV and YYDKDF (reference sequence).

The sample holds one count of this clone. The chain is built from TRBV6-2 or TRBV6-3 and TRBJ1-1, with TRBD1 matching over 7 bases. J lost 0 bases, V lost 2 bases, and 6 bases had no gene match. This CDR3 comprises 16 residues. Looked up from germline, CDR1 is MNHEY and CDR2 is SVGEGT. The CDR3 reads CASSYQTGFMNTEAFF. CDR3 coding DNA: TGTGCCAGCAGTTACCAGACAGGGTTTATGAACACTGAAGCTTTCTTT.

V usage is TRBV19 and J usage is TRBJ1-2; weak D call: TRBD1 (5 bases). Germline-derived CDR1 and CDR2 are LNHDA and SQIVND (reference sequence). V was clipped by 3 bases and J by 14 bases, with 19 bases between them. The CDR3 extends over 13 amino acids. The CDR3 spells CASSMGSLSGKTF. The DNA for the CDR3 is TGTGCCAGTAGTATGGGGTCTCTCTCAGGGAAAACCTTC.

This sequence joins TRBV9 and TRBJ2-4; D is possibly TRBD1 or TRBD2 (7 bases each). CDR1 SGDLS and CDR2 YYNGEE come from the germline V gene. CDR3 length: 13 residues. V gave up 4 bases and J gave up 8 bases, with 13 bases separating them. The CDR3 bases are TGTGCCAGCAGCAAGACAGGGAGGGACATTCAGTACTTC. Protein: CASSKTGRDIQYF.

The CDR3 here is CASSPLGRAEELFF. DNA of the CDR3: TGTGCCAGCTCACCACTCGGGAGGGCCGAGGAGCTGTTTTTT. The chain couples TRBV18 to TRBJ2-2, with 8 nucleotides matching TRBD2. CDR3 size: 14 residues. V shed 1 base, J shed 10 bases, and the junction held 5 bases outside the gene matches. Germline CDR1 and CDR2: KGHSH and LQKENI.

The rearrangement links TRBV5-6 to TRBJ2-7; 7 bases fit TRBD2. Germline values: CDR1 SGHDT, CDR2 YYEEEE. This CDR3 contains 17 residues. The V and J ends lost 0 bases and 1 base, in that order; junction bases with no gene match: 10. The CDR3 region is CASSLEYPGGVSYEQYF. CDR3 coding DNA: TGTGCCAGCAGCTTGGAGTATCCGGGAGGCGTTTCCTACGAGCAGTACTTC.

The chain is built from TRBV29-1 and TRBJ1-1, with D uncertain. V gave up 2 bases and J gave up 5 bases, with 6 bases separating them. The CDR3 is made up of 11 amino acids. The V gene's germline CDR1 is SQVTM and CDR2 ANQGSEA. The CDR3 coding sequence is TGCAGCGTTGAAAGAAGGACTGAAGCTTTCTTT. Its translation: CSVERRTEAFF.

CDR3 bases: TGTGCCAGCAGGGCCGCGGATTCACCCCTCCACTTT. Translated, it gives CASRAADSPLHF. The chain is built from TRBV6-5 and TRBJ1-6; no firm D call. This CDR3 is built from 12 residues. V was trimmed by 6 bases and J by 8 bases, leaving 8 bases between them. CDR1 is MNHEY and CDR2 is SVGAGI in the germline V gene.

The chain recombines TRBV30 with TRBJ2-1, with TRBD2 matching 8 bases. The V gene end was trimmed by 0 bases and the J gene end by 10 bases; junction bases not matched to a gene: 23. This CDR3 contains 19 residues. Germline V gives CDR1 GTSNPN, CDR2 SVGIG (reference sequence). The CDR3 here is CAWSVVRVSRFSGKAEQFF. The CDR3 nucleotides are TGTGCCTGGAGTGTTGTCAGGGTCTCCAGATTTAGCGGGAAGGCAGAGCAGTTCTTC. The full variable domain, with the rest looked up from reference TRBV30 and TRBJ2-1, is SQTIHQWPATLVQPVGSPLSLECTVEGTSNPNLYWYRQAAGRGLQLLFYSVGIGQISSEVPQNLSASRPQDRQFILSSKKLLLSDSGFYLCAWSVVRVSRFSGKAEQFFGPGTRLTVL.

The rearrangement links TRBV24-1 to TRBJ2-1, with 10 bases matching TRBD2. J lost 9 bases, V lost 2 bases, and 12 bases had no gene match. This CDR3 has 17 amino acids. Germline V lookup: CDR1 KGHDR, CDR2 SFDVKD. The CDR3 region has the DNA TGTGCCACCAGTGATTCGGTAGCGGGGGGTATTCATGGTGAGCAGTTCTTC. It translates to CATSDSVAGGIHGEQFF.

The chain has TRBV19 and TRBJ1-2, with D possibly being TRBD1 (5 bases). This CDR3 contains 14 residues. V was shortened by 0 bases and J by 5 bases, with 10 bases between the two germline ends. The germline CDR1 and CDR2 sequences are LNHDA and SQIVND (reference sequence). This CDR3 is CASSIDGGSYGYTF. The CDR3 coding sequence is TGTGCCAGTAGTATAGATGGGGGTTCTTATGGCTACACCTTC.

The chain recombines TRBV11-3 with TRBJ2-1, with TRBD1 matching 12 bases. The CDR3 has 13 amino acids. Germline values: CDR1 SGHNT, CDR2 YENEEA. The V gene end was trimmed by 8 bases and the J gene end by 7 bases; junction bases not matched to a gene: 3. CDR3 nucleotides: TGTGCCAGCGGGGACAGGGGGCGGAATGAGCAGTTCTTC. Amino acids: CASGDRGRNEQFF.

The chain has TRBV27 and TRBJ1-5; no firm D call. CDR3 length equals 15 residues. The V gene lost 2 bases and the J gene lost 1 base, with 9 bases spanning the gap. Per germline, CDR1 MNHEY and CDR2 SMNVEV (reference sequence). Written as DNA, the CDR3 is TGTGCCAGCAGTTTAAACGGTTTCAGCAATCAGCCCCAGCATTTT. Translating it yields CASSLNGFSNQPQHF.

The genes are TRBV4-1 and TRBJ2-1; no firm D call. Between the trimmed V and J ends, which lost 0 bases and 12 bases, there was a span of 21 bases. The germline V gene encodes CDR1 MGHRA and CDR2 YSYEKL. The CDR3 consists of 16 residues. The CDR3 DNA reads as TGCGCCAGCAGCCAAGATATCGGGCAACTGTTCCTATGGCAGTTCTTC. This encodes CASSQDIGQLFLWQFF.

The chain uses TRBV18 and TRBJ1-1, with D perhaps matching TRBD1 (5 bases). Germline V gene data show CDR1 as KGHSH and CDR2 as LQKENI. V lost 2 bases and J lost 1, with 8 bases in between. CDR3 length: 14 amino acids. This CDR3 is CASSPIDRNTEAFF. The CDR3 DNA reads as TGTGCCAGCTCACCAATTGACAGGAACACTGAAGCTTTCTTT.

This clone turned up a few times. CDR3 coding DNA: TGTGCCTGGAGTATGAACGGATTCAAGACAGATACGCAGTATTTT. This encodes CAWSMNGFKTDTQYF. The rearrangement joins TRBV30 to TRBJ2-3; D is uncertain. Deletions cut 2 bases from V and 3 bases from J, with 15 bases between. The CDR3 is made up of 15 amino acids. Looked up from germline, CDR1 is GTSNPN and CDR2 is SVGIG (reference sequence).

The rearrangement uses TRBV25-1 and TRBJ2-3; 7 nucleotides match TRBD2. Germline values: CDR1 MGHDK, CDR2 SYGVNS. V lost 5 bases, J lost 0 bases, and 5 bases stayed unmatched. This CDR3 spans 15 amino acids. The CDR3 nucleotides read TGTGCCAGCAGTTTTTGGGGGGGTAGCACAGATACGCAGTATTTT. Translation: CASSFWGGSTDTQYF.

The chain employs TRBV7-6 and TRBJ2-2, with 11 positions matching TRBD2. J lost 4 bases, V lost 5 bases, and 6 bases had no gene match. Germline CDR1 SGHVS, CDR2 FNYEAQ. The CDR3 extends over 16 amino acids. The CDR3 loop is CASSTGLAASTGELFF. For the CDR3, the DNA is TGTGCCAGCAGCACGGGACTAGCGGCGAGCACCGGGGAGCTGTTTTTT.

CDR3 coding DNA: TGTGCCAGCAGTTTTGCCTACGAGCAGTACTTC. Its protein is CASSFAYEQYF. The genes are TRBV6-5 and TRBJ2-7; no reliable D call. The V end lost 4 bases, the J end lost 2 bases, and 3 bases lay between the germline ends. Germline assignment: CDR1 MNHEY and CDR2 SVGAGI. The CDR3 contains 11 residues.

This clone appeared a single time. The chain is built from TRBV19 and TRBJ2-7; a possible D gene is TRBD2 (7 bases). Germline V CDR1 and CDR2: LNHDA, SQIVND (reference sequence). The CDR3 is made up of 19 amino acids. V was trimmed by 7 bases and J by 1 base, leaving 29 bases between them. The CDR3 nucleotides read TGTGCCAGTACCTTCCCAATGGGGGAGGGGGGGCTAGTATCCTACGAGCAGTACTTC. This gives the protein CASTFPMGEGGLVSYEQYF.